Below are 14 T cell receptor beta chains sequenced from a single sample in a study of identical twins. TCRdb called the 5' RACE reads again in MiXCR, with one record for every CDR3 protein. The repertoire holds 550,000 to 800,000 distinct CDR3 sequences, with 7% to 7.5% as singletons. The same sample was also studied in work on yellow fever vaccine responses in identical twins.

Specimen: PBMCs. Receptors originate from a woman aged 18-30 years in good health.

The chain employs TRBV7-2 and TRBJ2-5, with D possibly matching TRBD2 (6 bases). From germline, CDR1 is SGHTA and CDR2 FQGNSA. There are 14 residues in the CDR3. Trimming cost V 5 bases and J 5 bases, with 15 bases left between them. CDR3 DNA: TGTGCCAGCAGCGATCGAGGGAGGCGGGAGACCCAGTACTTC. Its translation is CASSDRGRRETQYF.

This clonotype was detected a few times. V usage is TRBV28 and J usage is TRBJ2-7; 9 bases map to TRBD1. The CDR3 is 14 residues long. Germline V CDR1 and CDR2: MDHEN, SYDVKM. With 6 bases clipped from V and 3 bases from J, the junction kept 6 bases outside the gene matches. CDR3 DNA: TGTGCCAGCAGAACTCCGGGACAGGGCTACGAGCAGTACTTC. Translating it yields CASRTPGQGYEQYF.

This clonotype occurred a few times. The chain recombines TRBV6-5 with TRBJ2-2, with D uncertain. The CDR3 is 12 residues long. The germline gives CDR1 MNHEY, CDR2 SVGAGI. The CDR3 loop is CATLRVAGELFF. CDR3 DNA sequence: TGTGCAACGCTACGGGTCGCCGGGGAGCTGTTTTTT.

This sequence joins TRBV7-1 and TRBJ2-1; TRBD1 is a possible D gene (7 bases). TRBV7-1 is annotated as an ORF whose role is uncertain. There are 23 residues in the CDR3. Trimming pared 2 bases from V and 1 base from J, leaving 33 bases between. The CDR3 loop is CASSSTTPRQGGLFQSSYNEQFF. CDR3 DNA: TGTGCCAGCAGCTCAACCACTCCTCGACAGGGAGGCTTGTTTCAGTCTTCCTACAATGAGCAGTTCTTC.

In its sample, this clonotype was seen many times. This sequence joins TRBV12-3 or TRBV12-4 and TRBJ1-2; 9 nucleotides line up with TRBD1. The CDR3 sequence is 15 residues long. Trimming took 1 base from V and 4 from J; bases not matched to a gene: 4. CDR3 sequence: CASSLGQGEGYGYTF. DNA for the CDR3: TGTGCCAGCAGTTTAGGACAGGGGGAGGGCTATGGCTACACCTTC.

For this clonotype: The junction does not match germline at one end; this may be a read error. V usage is TRBV5-1 and J usage is TRBJ2-1; weak D call: TRBD2 (7 bases). This CDR3 contains 20 residues. Per the germline V gene, CDR1 is SGHRS and CDR2 is YFSETQ. CDR3 in DNA: TGCGCCATCAGCTACAGGCGGCTCTGTAGGGGGGGGCTCTCGTCAAATGAGCAGTTCTTC. It encodes CAISYRRLCRGGLSSNEQFF.

This clonotype has more than one count but fewer than ten. This chain joins TRBV20-1 and TRBJ2-5; 8 nucleotides match TRBD1. Germline-derived CDR1 and CDR2 are DFQATT and SNEGSKA (reference sequence). The CDR3 is 15 amino acids. V gave up 0 bases and J gave up 4 bases; unmatched junction bases: 7. The CDR3 DNA is TGCAGTGCTAGAGATCTGAGAGGACAGGGAGAGACCCAGTACTTC. Translation gives CSARDLRGQGETQYF.

The V gene is TRBV15, the J gene TRBJ2-3; 9 bases line up with TRBD1. The CDR3 extends over 17 amino acids. With 3 bases clipped from V and 6 bases from J, the junction kept 13 bases outside the gene matches. CDR1 and CDR2 from the germline V gene are LNHNV and YYDKDF (reference sequence). The CDR3 sequence: CATSSRRRQGVMDTQYF. In nucleotides, the CDR3 is TGTGCCACCAGCAGCCGACGGCGACAGGGGGTTATGGATACGCAGTATTTT. Filled out from reference TRBV15 and TRBJ2-3, the complete variable domain reads DAMVIQNPRYQVTQFGKPVTLSCSQTLNHNVMYWYQQKSSQAPKLLFHYYDKDFNNEADTPDNFQSRRPNTSFCFLDIRSPGLGDTAMYLCATSSRRRQGVMDTQYFGPGTRLTVL.

The chain carries TRBV19 and TRBJ2-6, with 10 nucleotides matching TRBD1. This CDR3 spans 18 amino acids. CDR1 is LNHDA and CDR2 is SQIVND in the germline V gene (reference sequence). Trimming removed 3 bases from V and 0 bases from J; junction bases left unmatched: 5. CDR3 sequence reads: CASSMRGTGASGANVLTF. CDR3 DNA: TGTGCCAGTAGTATGCGTGGGACAGGGGCCTCTGGGGCCAACGTCCTGACTTTC.

This clonotype was counted at least ten times. The chain couples TRBV5-1 to TRBJ1-1; 12 bases align to TRBD1. Germline values: CDR1 SGHRS, CDR2 YFSETQ. The CDR3 extends over 16 amino acids. V lost 3 bases and J lost 0; bases outside the gene matches: 3. The CDR3 loop reads CASSSGTGGMNTEAFF. In nucleotides, the CDR3 is TGCGCCAGCAGCTCCGGGACAGGGGGCATGAACACTGAAGCTTTCTTT.

This clonotype was detected only a few times. The rearrangement uses TRBV6-5 and TRBJ1-2; D may be TRBD1 (6 bases). V lost 0 bases to trimming and J lost 8 bases, with 13 bases between them. CDR3 length: 14 residues. Germline V CDR1 and CDR2: MNHEY, SVGAGI. The CDR3 nucleotides are TGTGCCAGCAGTTACTCAGGGGGGGGTTGGGGCTACACCTTC. Its protein is CASSYSGGGWGYTF.

A few counts support this clonotype. This chain uses TRBV10-3 with TRBJ1-1; maybe TRBD1 (5 bases). The CDR3 has 14 residues. Germline CDR1 is ENHRY and CDR2 is SYGVKD. Trimming pared 6 bases from V and 3 bases from J, leaving 14 bases between. The CDR3 here is CAIRVQVGDTEAFF. DNA for the CDR3: TGTGCCATCAGGGTACAGGTCGGTGACACTGAAGCTTTCTTT.

This clonotype was recorded many times. The genes are TRBV28 and TRBJ1-2; D ambiguous. The germline V and J ends were trimmed by 10 bases and 0 bases, with 12 bases remaining between them. This CDR3 is 13 amino acids long. The germline CDR1 and CDR2 sequences are MDHEN and SYDVKM. The CDR3, as DNA: TGTGCCATCCAACCCCCCGCTAACTATGGCTACACCTTC. This codes for CAIQPPANYGYTF.

The sample holds many counts of this clonotype. The rearrangement uses TRBV3-1 and TRBJ2-7; the D gene could be TRBD1 or TRBD2 (5 bases each). Trimming pared 4 bases from V and 0 bases from J, leaving 13 bases between. In germline, CDR1 is LGHDT, CDR2 YNNKEL (reference sequence). The CDR3 length is 15 residues. Here the CDR3 DNA reads TGTGCCAGCAGCCCTTGGGGCGGGTCCTCCTACGAGCAGTACTTC. It encodes CASSPWGGSSYEQYF.